This T cell receptor (beta chain) was retrieved from a study of early T cells in non-severe SARS-CoV-2 infection. This CDR3 comprises 15 residues. V dropped 4 bases and J dropped 4 bases, with 16 bases sitting between them. Germline CDR1 and CDR2: SGHAT and FQNNGV. Each cDNA molecule carried a unique molecular identifier. MiXCR, run by TCRdb on the 5' RACE reads, gives a single entry per CDR3 protein. The sample has 50,000 to 60,000 distinct CDR3 sequences, roughly 8.8% seen once. The sequence came from an adult who was a healthcare worker with PCR-confirmed SARS-CoV-2 infection or an uninfected control (not recorded which). This sequence joins TRBV11-2 and TRBJ2-5; D is undetermined. Sequencing was done on a sample of whole blood. CDR3 sequence reads: CASSSRLLEVETQYF. The CDR3 nucleotides are TGTGCCAGCAGCTCAAGGTTGCTTGAGGTAGAGACCCAGTACTTC.